The source of this TCR beta chain is a study of shared clonotypes between healthy human individuals. How the authors handled the data: Filtering differed since immunoSEQ provided only junctions, with no quality scores. TCRdb's copy holds only in-frame clones and misses some; the assay was immunoSEQ multiplex PCR. That table gives V, J and clone size, and the DNA gave D and trimming. The table includes about 2.1 million clones, 85% to 95% detected once. Naive CD8 cells comprised CD45RO-negative, CCR7-positively selected cells, excluding terminally differentiated effector memory CD45RA+ cells. This clone was observed a single time. This clonotype was sampled from a man aged 18 to 35 in good health. Some clones in this sample may be carry-over from other donors' samples. The sequenced sample consisted of naive CD8+ T cells from PBMCs.

The CDR3 bases are TGTGCCAGCAGTACGGGGGATGAGACCCAGTACTTC. Translation gives CASSTGDETQYF. The V call is TRBV27, the J call TRBJ2-5, with D perhaps TRBD2 (6 bases). From germline, CDR1 is MNHEY and CDR2 SMNVEV (reference sequence). Trimming removed 5 bases at V and 5 bases at J, with 9 bases between. The CDR3 runs to 12 residues.